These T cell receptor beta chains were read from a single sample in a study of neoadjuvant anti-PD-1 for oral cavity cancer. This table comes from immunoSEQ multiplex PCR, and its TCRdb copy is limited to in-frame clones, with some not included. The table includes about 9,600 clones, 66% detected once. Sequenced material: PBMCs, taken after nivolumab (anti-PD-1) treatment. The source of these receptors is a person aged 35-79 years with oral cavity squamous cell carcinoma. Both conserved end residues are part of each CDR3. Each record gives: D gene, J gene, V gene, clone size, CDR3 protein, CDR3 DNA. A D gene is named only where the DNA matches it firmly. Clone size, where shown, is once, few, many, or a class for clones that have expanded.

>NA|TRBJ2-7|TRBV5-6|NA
CASSATDYEQYF
TGTGCCAGCAGCGCAACAGATTACGAGCAGTACTTC
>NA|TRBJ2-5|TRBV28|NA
CASSSGVVETQYF
TGTGCCAGCAGTTCGGGGGTCGTCGAGACCCAGTACTTC
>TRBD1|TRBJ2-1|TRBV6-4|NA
CASSVQGRSSYNEQFF
TGTGCCAGCAGTGTACAGGGGCGAAGCTCCTACAATGAGCAGTTCTTC
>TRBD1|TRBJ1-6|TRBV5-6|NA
CASSLAQGVRSYNSPLHF
TGTGCCAGCAGCTTGGCTCAGGGGGTCCGCTCCTATAATTCACCCCTCCACTTT
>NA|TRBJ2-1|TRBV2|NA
CASSEDIWDEQFF
TGTGCCAGCAGTGAAGATATCTGGGATGAGCAGTTCTTC
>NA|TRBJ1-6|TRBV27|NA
CATRDSPLHF
TGTGCCACCCGGGATTCACCCCTCCACTTT
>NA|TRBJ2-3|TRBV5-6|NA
CASSLGGGNRWDTQYF
TGTGCCAGCAGCCTCGGCGGCGGCAATCGGTGGGATACGCAGTATTTT
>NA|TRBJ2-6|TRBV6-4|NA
CASSRDGDSGANVLTF
TGTGCCAGCAGCAGAGACGGGGACTCTGGGGCCAACGTCCTGACTTTC
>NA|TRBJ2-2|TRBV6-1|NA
CAMQDGYTGELFF
TGTGCCATGCAGGACGGATACACCGGGGAGCTGTTTTTT
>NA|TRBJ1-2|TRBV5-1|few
CASSLTDYGYTF
TGCGCCAGCAGCTTAACGGACTATGGCTACACCTTC
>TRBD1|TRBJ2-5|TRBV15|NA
CATSTGQGREETQYF
TGTGCCACCAGCACCGGACAGGGGAGAGAAGAGACCCAGTACTTC
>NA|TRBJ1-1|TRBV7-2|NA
CASSPSRGSAFF
TGTGCCAGCAGCCCTTCGAGGGGCTCAGCTTTCTTT
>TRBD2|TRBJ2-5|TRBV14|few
CASSRDLAGRKTQYF
TGTGCCAGCAGCCGAGACCTAGCGGGAAGGAAGACCCAGTACTTC
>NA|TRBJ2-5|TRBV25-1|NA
CASSRVGLQETQYF
TGTGCCAGCAGTCGAGTAGGACTACAAGAGACCCAGTACTTC
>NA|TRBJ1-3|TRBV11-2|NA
CASSWGVDSGNTIYF
TGTGCCAGCAGTTGGGGGGTCGACTCTGGAAACACCATATATTTT
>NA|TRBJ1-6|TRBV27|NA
CASSLTIGDNGSPLHF
TGTGCCAGCAGTCTCACAATTGGGGATAATGGTTCACCCCTCCACTTT
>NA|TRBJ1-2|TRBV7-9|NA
CASSPERGSGYTF
TGTGCCAGCAGTCCCGAGAGGGGTTCTGGCTACACCTTC
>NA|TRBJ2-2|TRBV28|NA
CASNRVGELFF
TGTGCCAGCAACAGGGTGGGGGAGCTGTTTTTT
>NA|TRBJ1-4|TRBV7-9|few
CASSRPGTFNEKLFF
TGTGCCAGCAGTCGTCCGGGGACGTTTAATGAAAAACTGTTTTTT
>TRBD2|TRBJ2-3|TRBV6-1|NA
CASSETIAGGTDTQYF
TGTGCCAGCAGTGAAACGATCGCGGGAGGCACAGATACGCAGTATTTT
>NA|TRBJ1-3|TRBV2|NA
CASSDGRTSTIYF
TGTGCCAGCAGTGACGGGAGAACGTCGACCATATATTTT
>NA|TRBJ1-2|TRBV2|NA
CASSPETLNYGYTF
TGTGCCAGCAGCCCAGAGACACTTAACTATGGCTACACCTTC